This TCR beta chain was recovered during a study of PD-1 blockade in classical Hodgkin lymphoma. About the study: Treatment was intravenous nivolumab, 3 mg/kg every 2 weeks, until progression.

This clone was observed a handful of times. What it recognizes is unknown. Findings and caveats of the study: Exclusion removed patients who began nivolumab under 1 year after ASCT. Lower baseline TCR diversity was reported for newly diagnosed patients than for healthy donors. Significant TCR diversity gains by C4D1 occurred in CD4+ but not CD8+ cells.

The CDR3 consists of 15 residues. Germline V CDR1 and CDR2: SEHNR, FQNEAQ (reference sequence). Between the trimmed V and J ends, which lost 0 bases and 3 bases, there was a span of 10 bases. No patient escaped relapse after autologous stem cell transplantation, and brentuximab vedotin exposure varied. Assay used: immunoSEQ multiplex PCR; TCRdb lists only in-frame clones, some missing. Among more than 85,000 clones listed, 85% to 95% were seen once. This TCR derives from a human donor with classical Hodgkin lymphoma. V and J are TRBV7-9 and TRBJ2-3, with unresolved D. The sequencing used peripheral blood mononuclear cells (PBMCs), collected before the second cycle of nivolumab. The CDR3 is CASSLARSSTDTQYF. The CDR3 DNA is TGTGCCAGCAGCTTAGCGAGAAGCTCGACAGATACGCAGTATTTT.